This T cell receptor (beta chain) was sequenced for a study of T cell repertoires in cytomegalovirus infection. Study details: Researchers turned to recently identified HLA-C-restricted CMV epitopes as well as well-studied HLA-B-restricted ones. Public TCR beta signatures provided an indication of both CMV infection and a matching HLA type.

Concerning this clonotype: No antigen is known for it.

Study findings and constraints: CMV-specific TCR beta clonotypes restricted by HLA-C dominated the ex vivo response. Summed frequency of shared TCR beta families picked out CMV carriers who also had the relevant HLA.

The CDR3 covers 17 residues. Trimming cost V 5 bases and J 4 bases; bases outside gene matches: 9. CDR1 SEHNR and CDR2 FQNEAQ come from the germline V gene (reference sequence). MiXCR, run by TCRdb on the reads, gives a single entry per CDR3 protein. The data contain 400,000 to 600,000 distinct CDR3 sequences, roughly 46% of them singletons. V gene TRBV7-9 combines with J gene TRBJ2-1; TRBD2 aligns across 12 bases. The source is a human donor in good health (CMV status not recorded). Some clones in this sample may be carry-over from other donors' samples. Sequenced here: cultured PBMCs, sampled from culture after CMV antigen stimulation. CDR3 region: CASSPRLAGVLYNEQFF. The CDR3 DNA follows: TGTGCCAGCAGCCCAAGACTAGCGGGAGTCCTATACAATGAGCAGTTCTTC.